Listed here are 14 T cell receptor beta chains from one sample, sequenced in a study of T cell responses to AZD1222 COVID-19 vaccine. Profiled with immunoSEQ multiplex PCR; TCRdb holds only in-frame clones, not every one. The table lists approximately 150,000 clones, roughly nine tenths of them singletons. The sample in question was peripheral blood, obtained 28 days after the second AZD1222 dose. These receptors came from an adult who received the AZD1222 COVID-19 vaccine.

This clone was detected a few times. The chain carries TRBV30 and TRBJ1-1; TRBD1 agrees at 10 bases. CDR1 and CDR2 from the germline V gene are GTSNPN and SVGIG (reference sequence). This CDR3 spans 14 amino acids. Trimming cost V 4 bases and J 4 bases; bases outside gene matches: 6. CDR3 nucleotides: TGTGCCTGGACCCCGGGACAGGGGCGCACTGAAGCTTTCTTT. Translation gives CAWTPGQGRTEAFF. Variable domain in full (rest from reference TRBV30 and TRBJ1-1): SQTIHQWPATLVQPVGSPLSLECTVEGTSNPNLYWYRQAAGRGLQLLFYSVGIGQISSEVPQNLSASRPQDRQFILSSKKLLLSDSGFYLCAWTPGQGRTEAFFGQGTRLTVV.

The gene calls are TRBV5-4 and TRBJ2-3, with D possibly matching TRBD1 (7 bases). CDR1 and CDR2 from the germline V gene are SGHNT and YYREEE (reference sequence). Between the trimmed V and J ends, which lost 3 bases and 0 bases, there was a span of 14 bases. CDR3 size: 16 residues. CDR3 bases: TGTGCCAGCAGCTCCTCACAGGGGACTAGCACAGATACGCAGTATTTT. Amino acids: CASSSSQGTSTDTQYF.

This clone was seen a single time. The gene calls are TRBV6-1 and TRBJ1-1; maybe TRBD1 (5 bases). The CDR3 loop spans 17 amino acids. Trimming removed 3 bases from V and 0 bases from J, with 17 bases in between. Germline-derived CDR1 and CDR2 are MNHNS and SASEGT. CDR3 amino acids: CASSEAYGGGLNTEAFF. CDR3 sequence (DNA): TGTGCCAGCAGTGAGGCCTACGGGGGAGGGCTGAACACTGAAGCTTTCTTT.

This clone was seen only once. The chain has TRBV9 and TRBJ2-2, with D maybe TRBD2 (7 bases). CDR3 size: 20 residues. V was clipped by 3 bases and J by 3 bases, with 27 bases between them. Germline V gives CDR1 SGDLS, CDR2 YYNGEE. DNA for the CDR3: TGTGCCAGCAGCGCCTCGCCGTTGGGGGGGCTAGCGGCGGACACCGGGGAGCTGTTTTTT. This gives the protein CASSASPLGGLAADTGELFF. Full variable domain (rest looked up from reference TRBV9 and TRBJ2-2): DSGVTQTPKHLITATGQRVTLRCSPRSGDLSVYWYQQSLDQGLQFLIQYYNGEERAKGNILERFSAQQFPDLHSELNLSSLELGDSALYFCASSASPLGGLAADTGELFFGEGSRLTVL.

V is TRBV28 and J is TRBJ1-5, with D perhaps matching TRBD1 (5 bases). The ends were cut back, 6 bases at V and 2 bases at J, with 11 bases in the middle. The CDR3 length is 14 residues. Germline lookup yields CDR1 MDHEN and CDR2 SYDVKM. CDR3 coding DNA: TGTGCCAGCAGGGGGGGGATGGGCAATCAGCCCCAGCATTTT. It specifies CASRGGMGNQPQHF. Combining the CDR3 with reference TRBV28 and TRBJ1-5 gives the whole variable domain DVKVTQSSRYLVKRTGEKVFLECVQDMDHENMFWYRQDPGLGLRLIYFSYDVKMKEKGDIPEGYSVSREKKERFSLILESASTNQTSMYLCASRGGMGNQPQHFGDGTRLSIL.

The chain employs TRBV6-5 and TRBJ2-1; 14 bases map to TRBD2. V trimming: 7 bases; J trimming: 10 bases; junction bases outside the gene matches: 9. Germline lookup yields CDR1 MNHEY and CDR2 SVGAGI. This CDR3 comprises 15 residues. CDR3 protein: CASTLTSGRAREQFF. CDR3 coding DNA: TGTGCCAGCACCCTGACTAGCGGGAGGGCCAGGGAGCAGTTCTTC.

This clone has a single count. The chain couples TRBV9 to TRBJ2-1; TRBD2 matches 9 bases. This CDR3 is built from 15 residues. J was trimmed by 5 bases and V by 0 bases; bases with no gene match: 3. From germline, CDR1 is SGDLS and CDR2 YYNGEE. The CDR3 reads CASSVDLAGNNEQFF. The CDR3 nucleotides are TGTGCCAGCAGCGTAGACCTAGCGGGAAACAATGAGCAGTTCTTC. The complete variable domain, with remaining parts taken from reference TRBV9 and TRBJ2-1, reads DSGVTQTPKHLITATGQRVTLRCSPRSGDLSVYWYQQSLDQGLQFLIQYYNGEERAKGNILERFSAQQFPDLHSELNLSSLELGDSALYFCASSVDLAGNNEQFFGPGTRLTVL.

The chain combines TRBV6-1 with TRBJ2-1; tentative D call: TRBD1 (6 bases). V gave up 1 base and J gave up 7 bases, with 11 bases separating them. The germline V gene encodes CDR1 MNHNS and CDR2 SASEGT. The CDR3 loop spans 14 amino acids. The CDR3 is CASSEEGESNEQFF. Written as DNA, the CDR3 is TGTGCCAGCAGTGAAGAGGGGGAAAGTAATGAGCAGTTCTTC.

The chain employs TRBV27 and TRBJ1-1; D is uncertain. In germline, CDR1 is MNHEY, CDR2 SMNVEV (reference sequence). Trimming left V 6 bases short and J 4 bases short, with 15 bases between. The CDR3 spans 14 residues. The CDR3 here is CASSQNGLSTEAFF. CDR3 in DNA: TGTGCCAGCAGCCAAAACGGCCTTAGCACTGAAGCTTTCTTT.

The chain uses TRBV11-3 and TRBJ2-1; the match to TRBD2 covers 15 bases. Germline V gene lookup returns CDR1 SGHNT and CDR2 YENEEA. The V gene end was trimmed by 7 bases and the J gene end by 9 bases; junction bases not matched to a gene: 4. The CDR3 contains 14 residues. CDR3 nucleotide sequence: TGTGCCAGCACCACGGGACTAGCGGGAGGTGAGCAGTTCTTC. It is translated as CASTTGLAGGEQFF.

The chain has TRBV28 and TRBJ1-6; D is unclear. CDR3 size: 14 residues. Germline V gene data show CDR1 as MDHEN and CDR2 as SYDVKM. The V end was cut by 6 bases, the J end by 0 bases, with 6 bases between. The CDR3 DNA reads TGTGCCAGCAGCGGGGTCTCCTATAATTCACCCCTCCACTTT. This sequence encodes CASSGVSYNSPLHF.

A single count supports this clone. The chain carries TRBV29-1 and TRBJ1-1; D might be TRBD1 (5 bases). This CDR3 has 14 amino acids. Trimming cost V 6 bases and J 4 bases, with 18 bases left between them. Germline V CDR1 and CDR2: SQVTM, ANQGSEA. Written as DNA, the CDR3 is TGCAGCGTCGTTCACTATCGGGGGACCACTGAAGCTTTCTTT. The encoded protein is CSVVHYRGTTEAFF.

This sequence joins TRBV4-3 and TRBJ2-1; D is undetermined. The length of the CDR3 is 13 residues. Per the germline V gene, CDR1 is LGHNA and CDR2 is YSLEER. V lost 0 bases to trimming and J lost 7 bases, with 7 bases between them. CDR3 residues: CASSQDRANEQFF. The DNA for the CDR3 is TGCGCCAGCAGCCAAGATAGGGCGAATGAGCAGTTCTTC.

The chain uses TRBV15 and TRBJ1-1, with a tentative D call TRBD1 (5 bases). V was shortened by 1 base and J by 1 base, with 10 bases between the two germline ends. Germline V lookup: CDR1 LNHNV, CDR2 YYDKDF (reference sequence). This CDR3 region has 15 residues. DNA of the CDR3: TGTGCCACCAGCAGAGCCAGGGACCGGAACACTGAAGCTTTCTTT. Protein product: CATSRARDRNTEAFF.